The next 6 T cell receptor beta chains were all read from a single sample in a study of Ad26.COV2.S vaccination and SARS-CoV-2 variants. TCRdb's copy holds only in-frame clones and misses some; the assay was immunoSEQ multiplex PCR. The table lists 350,000 to 400,000 clones, 89% of them singletons. Treatment noted: over 15 received Ad26.COV2.S at low or high dose, single or two shots; about 5 received placebo; per-sample allocation not given. Day 63 following the first vaccine or placebo injection was when the samples were taken. Sequencing used peripheral blood, obtained in a trial of Ad26.COV2.S vaccine versus placebo. All receptors derive from a person aged 18-65 years who received the Ad26.COV2.S COVID-19 vaccine or a placebo.

The chain joins TRBV6-2 or TRBV6-3 to TRBJ1-5; D is ambiguous. The CDR3 totals 15 residues. V shed 0 bases and J shed 7 bases, with 13 bases lying between them. Germline values: CDR1 MNHEY, CDR2 SVGEGT. Here the CDR3 DNA reads TGTGCCAGCAGTTACTCGGTGGGGTTAAGGCAGCCCCAGCATTTT. Amino acid sequence: CASSYSVGLRQPQHF.

This clone was detected a few times. V and J are TRBV4-2 and TRBJ2-5; TRBD2 might be the D (5 bases). V lost 4 bases to trimming and J lost 5 bases, with 23 bases between them. Germline CDR1 is LGHNA and CDR2 is YNFKEQ. This CDR3 has 17 residues. The CDR3 bases are TGTGCCAGCAGCCCGTTTTCCTCCAGCGGATTCTCGGAGACCCAGTACTTC. Translating it yields CASSPFSSSGFSETQYF.

Concerning this clone itself: A much larger clone lies one base from this, so it may be a read error. This chain uses TRBV14 with TRBJ1-1; D may be TRBD1 (5 bases). This CDR3 is built from 13 residues. V was clipped by 4 bases and J by 0 bases, with 6 bases between them. Germline CDR1 SGHDN, CDR2 FVKESK. CDR3 amino acids: CASSPTVNTEAFF. The CDR3 region has the DNA TGTGCCAGCAGCCCGACAGTGAACACTGAAGCTTTCTTT.

The genes are TRBV5-1 and TRBJ1-1; D uncertain. CDR3 size: 12 residues. The V end lost 2 bases, the J end lost 4 bases, and 6 bases lay between the germline ends. Germline CDR1 and CDR2: SGHRS and YFSETQ. CDR3 sequence (DNA): TGCGCCAGCAGCTTACAGAGCACTGAAGCTTTCTTT. It is translated as CASSLQSTEAFF.

Comment on this clone: Relative to the germline gene, one junction end is altered; a read error may explain this. The chain links TRBV6-2 or TRBV6-3 to TRBJ2-7; 7 nucleotides match TRBD2. In germline, CDR1 is MNHEY, CDR2 SVGEGT. The CDR3 is made up of 13 amino acids. CDR3 DNA: TGTGCCACCAGTAGCGGGTGGACCTACGAGCAGTACTTC. Protein product: CATSSGWTYEQYF.

V usage is TRBV3-1 (or the pseudogene TRBV3-2) and J usage is TRBJ2-7; 9 bases are shared with TRBD2. The V gene's germline CDR1 is LGHDT and CDR2 YNNKEL (reference sequence). Trimming cost V 5 bases and J 2 bases; bases outside gene matches: 4. The CDR3 spans 14 residues. The DNA of the CDR3 is TGTGCCAGCAGCTCGGGACTAGCCACCTACGAGCAGTACTTC. Protein product: CASSSGLATYEQYF.